This T cell receptor beta chain was documented in a study of T cell responses to AZD1222 COVID-19 vaccine. Whole-study findings and limits: Breadth and depth of Spike-specific TCRs rose after two AZD1222 doses. Possibly, clonal diversity was underestimated; donors were largely white British and included more females. Across the whole spike, CD4 TCRs peaked at regions 160-218 and 743-854.

The junction had 8 bases not matched to a gene; V was cut back by 4 bases and J by 7 bases. Germline CDR1 SGDLS, CDR2 YYNGEE. The CDR3 sequence is 15 residues long. This clone was observed a handful of times. Its matching antigen is unknown. Clones were read by immunoSEQ multiplex PCR, and TCRdb kept only the in-frame ones, dropping some. This table holds 100,000 to 150,000 clones, roughly nine tenths found once. The chain combines TRBV9 with TRBJ2-1, with TRBD2 matching over 10 bases. This TCR came from an adult in good health. The specimen comprised peripheral blood, sampled on day 0 of AZD1222 vaccination. In nucleotides, the CDR3 is TGTGCCAGCAGCCCCCGCAGCGGGGGGGCGAATGAGCAGTTCTTC. Translated: CASSPRSGGANEQFF.